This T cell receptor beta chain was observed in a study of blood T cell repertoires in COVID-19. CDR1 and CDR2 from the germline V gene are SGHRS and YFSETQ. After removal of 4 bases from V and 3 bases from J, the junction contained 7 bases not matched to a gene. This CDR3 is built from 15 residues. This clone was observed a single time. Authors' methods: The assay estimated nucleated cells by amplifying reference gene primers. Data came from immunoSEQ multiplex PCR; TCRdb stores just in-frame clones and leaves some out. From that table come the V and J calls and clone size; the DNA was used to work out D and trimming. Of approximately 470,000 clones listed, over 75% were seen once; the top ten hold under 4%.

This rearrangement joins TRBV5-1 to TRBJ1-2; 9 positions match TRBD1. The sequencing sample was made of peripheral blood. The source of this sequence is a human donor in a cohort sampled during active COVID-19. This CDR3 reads CASSRTGGADYGYTF. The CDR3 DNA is TGCGCCAGCAGCCGTACAGGGGGCGCAGACTATGGCTACACCTTC. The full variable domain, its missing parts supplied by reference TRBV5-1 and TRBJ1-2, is KAGVTQTPRYLIKTRGQQVTLSCSPISGHRSVSWYQQTPGQGLQFLFEYFSETQRNKGNFPGRFSGRQFSNSRSEMNVSTLELGDSALYLCASSRTGGADYGYTFGSGTRLTVV.